The clone carrying this T cell receptor (beta chain) was seen a few times. Within the sample, other DNA sequences also encode this same CDR3. The data belong to a study of shared clonotypes between healthy human individuals. The method was immunoSEQ multiplex PCR; TCRdb's version includes in-frame clones alone and lacks a portion of them. This table has approximately 2,000,000 clones, 85% to 95% appearing once. The ends were cut back, 4 bases at V and 1 base at J, with 7 bases in the middle. This CDR3 has 13 residues. The V gene's germline CDR1 is SGHTA and CDR2 FQGTGA. The TCR sequence derives from a man aged 18 to 35 in good health. Some clones in this sample may be carry-over from other donors' samples. Sequencing used naive CD4+ T cells from PBMCs. Subset meaning: CD45RA+ positively selected. The chain combines TRBV7-3 with TRBJ1-1; the D is unclear. CDR3 sequence reads: CASSSQPNTEAFF. The CDR3 DNA follows: TGTGCCAGCAGCTCACAGCCGAACACTGAAGCTTTCTTT.